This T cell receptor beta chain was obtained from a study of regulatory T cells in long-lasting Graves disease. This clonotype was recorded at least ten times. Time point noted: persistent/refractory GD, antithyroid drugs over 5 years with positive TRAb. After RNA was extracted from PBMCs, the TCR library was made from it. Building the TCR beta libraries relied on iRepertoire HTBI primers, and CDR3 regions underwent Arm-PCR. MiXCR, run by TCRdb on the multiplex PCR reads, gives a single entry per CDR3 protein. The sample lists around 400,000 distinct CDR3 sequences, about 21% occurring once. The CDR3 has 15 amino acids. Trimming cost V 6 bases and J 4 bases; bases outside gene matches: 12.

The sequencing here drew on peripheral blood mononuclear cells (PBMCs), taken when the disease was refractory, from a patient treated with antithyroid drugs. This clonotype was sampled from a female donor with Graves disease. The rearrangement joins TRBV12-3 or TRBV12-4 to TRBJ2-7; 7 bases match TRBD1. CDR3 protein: CASRPEGAGVYEQYF. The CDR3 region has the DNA TGTGCCAGCAGACCCGAGGGGGCAGGGGTTTACGAGCAGTACTTC.